These T cell receptor beta chains were read from a single sample in a study of Ad26.COV2.S vaccination and SARS-CoV-2 variants. Profiling relied on immunoSEQ multiplex PCR, and the TCRdb table lists in-frame clones only, not all of them. The profile shows hundreds of thousands of clones, around 90% of them singletons. This specimen consisted of peripheral blood, obtained in a trial of Ad26.COV2.S vaccine versus placebo. Receptor source: a person between 18 and 65 years old who received the Ad26.COV2.S COVID-19 vaccine or a placebo. CDR3s include the opening cysteine and the closing phenylalanine or tryptophan. A D gene is named only where the DNA matches it firmly. Rows may omit the clone size; those that give it use once, few, many or a size class.

d_gene,j_gene,v_gene,abundance,CDR3aa,CDR3nt
-,TRBJ2-3,TRBV19,-,CASSFFERADTQYF,TGTGCCAGTAGCTTCTTTGAGAGGGCAGATACGCAGTATTTT
-,TRBJ2-1,TRBV25-1,few,CASSQTGRDEQFF,TGTGCCAGCAGCCAAACAGGGAGGGATGAGCAGTTCTTC
TRBD2,TRBJ2-3,TRBV6-6,-,CASSPPGSGRIVDTQYF,TGTGCCAGCAGTCCCCCCGGGAGCGGGAGGATAGTGGATACGCAGTATTTT
-,TRBJ2-1,TRBV4-1,-,CASSQERESSGNEQFF,TGCGCCAGCAGCCAAGAACGGGAGAGCTCGGGGAATGAGCAGTTCTTC
-,TRBJ2-7,TRBV6-5,-,CARTSKGRGFYEQYF,TGTGCCAGGACTTCGAAGGGAAGGGGCTTCTACGAGCAGTACTTC
-,TRBJ2-5,TRBV7-2,-,CASSDKETQYF,TGTGCCAGCAGCGACAAAGAGACCCAGTACTTC
-,TRBJ1-2,TRBV28,-,CASSLSNYGYTF,TGTGCCAGCAGTTTAAGTAACTATGGCTACACCTTC
-,TRBJ2-2,TRBV2,-,CASSEARGSTGELFF,TGTGCCAGCAGCGAGGCCAGGGGAAGCACCGGGGAGCTGTTTTTT
-,TRBJ1-6,TRBV7-2,-,CASSLVARANSPLHF,TGTGCCAGCAGCTTAGTAGCCAGGGCGAATTCACCCCTCCACTTT
TRBD1,TRBJ2-7,TRBV30,-,CAWNDLDRVTHHPYF,TGTGCCTGGAACGATTTGGACAGGGTGACCCACCATCCGTACTTC
-,TRBJ1-1,TRBV6-5,-,CASSVPGVAFF,TGTGCCAGCAGCGTACCTGGTGTGGCTTTCTTT
-,TRBJ1-2,TRBV6-6,-,CAGFGGTSYGYTF,TGTGCTGGGTTTGGTGGCACGAGCTATGGCTACACCTTC
-,TRBJ2-7,TRBV4-3,-,CASSPGQPYEQYF,TGCGCCAGCAGCCCAGGACAGCCCTACGAGCAGTACTTC
-,TRBJ1-1,TRBV20-1,-,CSAVLRTEAFF,TGCAGTGCGGTCTTGAGGACTGAAGCTTTCTTT
TRBD1,TRBJ2-7,TRBV4-3,-,CASSQTRAPGQVHYEQYF,TGCGCCAGCAGCCAGACCCGAGCCCCTGGACAGGTTCACTACGAGCAGTACTTC
TRBD1,TRBJ1-4,TRBV4-1,-,CASRTRQGNEKLFF,TGCGCCAGCAGAACTCGACAGGGTAATGAAAAACTGTTTTTT
-,TRBJ2-1,TRBV12-3/TRBV12-4,-,CASSFQATGEQFF,TGTGCCAGCAGTTTTCAAGCAACCGGTGAGCAGTTCTTC
-,TRBJ2-7,TRBV6-5,-,CASSPEAGGGYEQYF,TGTGCCAGCAGTCCTGAGGCCGGGGGTGGCTACGAGCAGTACTTC
-,TRBJ2-1,TRBV18,-,CASSPMDSYNEQFF,TGTGCCAGCTCACCAATGGACAGTTACAATGAGCAGTTCTTC
-,TRBJ2-1,TRBV7-2,once,CASSLDRNNEQFF,TGTGCCAGCAGCTTAGACAGGAACAATGAGCAGTTCTTC
-,TRBJ2-1,TRBV5-1,-,CASSLPSNEQFF,TGCGCCAGCAGCTTGCCTAGCAATGAGCAGTTCTTC
TRBD1,TRBJ1-2,TRBV19,-,CASSTGQGPAYGYTF,TGTGCCAGTAGTACCGGACAGGGGCCCGCCTATGGCTACACCTTC
-,TRBJ2-2,TRBV28,once,CATQGTLNTGELFF,TGTGCCACCCAAGGGACACTGAACACCGGGGAGCTGTTTTTT
-,TRBJ1-5,TRBV7-2,-,CASSLVSGVDQPQHF,TGTGCCAGCAGCTTAGTATCAGGGGTTGATCAGCCCCAGCATTTT